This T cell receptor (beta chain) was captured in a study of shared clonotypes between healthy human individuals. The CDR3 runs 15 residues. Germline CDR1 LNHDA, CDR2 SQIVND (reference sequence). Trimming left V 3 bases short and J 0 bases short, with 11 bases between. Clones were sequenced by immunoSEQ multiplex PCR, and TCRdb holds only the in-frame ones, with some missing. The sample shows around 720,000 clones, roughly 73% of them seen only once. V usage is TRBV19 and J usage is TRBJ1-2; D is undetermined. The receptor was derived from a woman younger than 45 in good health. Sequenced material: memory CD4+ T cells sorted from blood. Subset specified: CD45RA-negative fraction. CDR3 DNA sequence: TGTGCCAGTAGTATTCAGCTTACGGCTAACTATGGCTACACCTTC. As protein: CASSIQLTANYGYTF.